This TCR beta chain was captured by sequencing in a study of cytomegalovirus exposure and HLA in healthy donors. Findings and caveats of the study: It was reported that TCR beta sequences correctly inferred the HLA-A and HLA-B alleles for most subjects.

A remark on this clone: Its target is unknown.

13 Jbeta primers and 60 Vbeta primers were used for the PCR. Libraries were prepared by immunoSEQ multiplex PCR; TCRdb keeps only in-frame clonotypes and omits some of them. The profile shows roughly 150,000 clones, about 64% of them singletons. Trimming pared 5 bases from V and 4 bases from J, leaving 10 bases between. This CDR3 region has 13 residues. CDR1 and CDR2 from the germline V gene are LNHNV and YYDKDF (reference sequence). The V and J genes are TRBV15 and TRBJ2-3, with D perhaps TRBD2 (5 bases). This receptor was identified in a woman in her twenties or thirties in good health and CMV-seropositive. Sequenced sample: PBMCs. The DNA for the CDR3 is TGTGCCACCAGCGAAGAGAGGGCAGATACGCAGTATTTT. Protein product: CATSEERADTQYF.